Each of the 15 T cell receptor beta chains below was sequenced from the same sample in a study of Ad26.COV2.S vaccination and SARS-CoV-2 variants. The treatment is: some 20 received Ad26.COV2.S at low or high dose, single or two shots; 5 received placebo; per-sample allocation not given. The investigators took samples on day 63 after the first vaccine or placebo injection. Data came from immunoSEQ multiplex PCR; TCRdb stores just in-frame clones and leaves some out. The table shows roughly 700,000 clones, with roughly nine tenths occurring only once. This specimen consisted of peripheral blood, obtained in a trial of Ad26.COV2.S vaccine versus placebo. These receptors were collected from a person between 18 and 65 years old who received the Ad26.COV2.S COVID-19 vaccine or a placebo.

The chain uses TRBV19 and TRBJ1-1; D unclear. The CDR3 is 13 residues long. Per germline, CDR1 LNHDA and CDR2 SQIVND (reference sequence). Trimming took 7 bases from V and 1 from J, leaving 10 bases between them. DNA of the CDR3: TGTGCCAGTAAACTCGTGACGAACACTGAAGCTTTCTTT. Its protein product is CASKLVTNTEAFF.

The rearrangement links TRBV7-2 to TRBJ2-1, with 7 bases that match TRBD2. Losses at the gene ends were 3 bases for V and 4 bases for J; bases not matched to a gene: 12. The CDR3 has 17 amino acids. Germline assignment: CDR1 SGHTA and CDR2 FQGNSA. CDR3 protein: CASSFPRSGERYNEQFF. DNA for the CDR3: TGTGCCAGCAGCTTCCCGCGCAGCGGGGAAAGGTACAATGAGCAGTTCTTC.

V usage is TRBV3-1 (or the pseudogene TRBV3-2) and J usage is TRBJ2-2; D not certain. The V end lost 2 bases, the J end lost 4 bases, and 5 bases lay between the germline ends. Germline CDR1 LGHDT, CDR2 YNNKEL (reference sequence). The CDR3 spans 13 residues. CDR3 sequence: CASSQMGTGELFF. In DNA form, the CDR3 reads TGTGCCAGCAGCCAAATGGGCACCGGGGAGCTGTTTTTT.

The chain couples TRBV18 to TRBJ2-4, with D possibly being TRBD2 (6 bases). Trimming stripped 3 bases from V and 6 bases from J, with 12 bases between. The CDR3 covers 14 residues. Per germline, CDR1 KGHSH and CDR2 LQKENI. The CDR3 here is CASSPPAGGNIQYF. The CDR3 bases are TGTGCCAGCTCACCTCCTGCCGGGGGAAACATTCAGTACTTC.

This chain joins TRBV7-9 and TRBJ2-1; the match to TRBD1 covers 12 bases. This CDR3 is built from 16 residues. Germline values: CDR1 SEHNR, CDR2 FQNEAQ (reference sequence). The ends lost 4 bases at V and 7 bases at J; junction bases unmatched: 8. The CDR3 bases are TGTGCCAGCAGCTCCGGGACAGGGGGCAGTGGGAATGAGCAGTTCTTC. Its protein is CASSSGTGGSGNEQFF.

The V gene is TRBV7-9, the J gene TRBJ1-2; weak D call: TRBD1 (5 bases). This CDR3 contains 15 residues. Trimming removed 6 bases at V and 7 bases at J, with 21 bases between. Germline V gene lookup returns CDR1 SEHNR and CDR2 FQNEAQ (reference sequence). DNA of the CDR3: TGTGCCAGCAGACCCCCCAGGGATCTACCAGGTGGCTACACCTTC. Translated: CASRPPRDLPGGYTF.

As for this clone: A junction end diverges from the germline sequence, so it may reflect a read error. At the DNA level, this CDR3 is encoded by other sequences in the same sample as well. The chain joins TRBV5-1 to TRBJ1-3; D not resolved. The CDR3 totals 15 residues. CDR1 and CDR2 from the germline V gene are SGHRS and YFSETQ. The CDR3 DNA reads as TGCGCCAGCAGTTTGGACGGCAGCTCTGGAAACACCATATATTTT. Translation gives CASSLDGSSGNTIYF.

The chain employs TRBV18 and TRBJ2-7; 7 positions agree with TRBD2. The CDR3 is 15 residues long. V was clipped by 4 bases and J by 4 bases; unmatched bases: 10. CDR1 KGHSH and CDR2 LQKENI come from the germline V gene. Here the CDR3 DNA reads TGTGCCAGCTCACTAGCTGCGGGAGAGGGTTACGAGCAGTACTTC. Residues: CASSLAAGEGYEQYF. Supplemented by reference TRBV18 and TRBJ2-7, the full variable domain reads NAGVMQNPRHLVRRRGQEARLRCSPMKGHSHVYWYRQLPEEGLKFMVYLQKENIIDESGMPKERFSAEFPKEGPSILRIQQVVRGDSAAYFCASSLAAGEGYEQYFGPGTRLTVT.

This clone has just a few counts. This CDR3 reads CASSHVGEQYF. CDR3 DNA sequence: TGTGCCAGCAGCCACGTCGGGGAGCAGTACTTC. The chain employs TRBV7-6 and TRBJ2-7; no clear D gene. The V and J ends lost 5 bases and 7 bases respectively, with 9 bases between them. Germline assignment: CDR1 SGHVS and CDR2 FNYEAQ. The CDR3 extends over 11 amino acids.

The V gene is TRBV6-6, the J gene TRBJ2-1, with D possibly matching TRBD2 (7 bases). Germline values: CDR1 MNHNY, CDR2 SVGAGI (reference sequence). V was cut by 2 bases and J by 7 bases, with 12 bases left in between. CDR3 length equals 14 residues. CDR3 in DNA: TGTGCCAGCAGTTACAGGGGAGGGGGAAATGAGCAGTTCTTC. It codes for CASSYRGGGNEQFF.

A word on this clone: Germline is not matched at one junction end, which may reflect a read error. The chain has TRBV29-1 and TRBJ1-3; D not resolved. The V gene's germline CDR1 is SQVTM and CDR2 ANQGSEA. CDR3 length: 13 residues. The CDR3 DNA reads as TGCAGCGTCGAAGTGTCCTCTGGAAACACCATATATTTT. Protein product: CSVEVSSGNTIYF.

This CDR3 reads CASSFRGAWDEQFF. In nucleotides, the CDR3 is TGTGCCAGCAGCTTCCGGGGGGCCTGGGATGAGCAGTTCTTC. The V call is TRBV5-6, the J call TRBJ2-1; D may be TRBD2 (7 bases). Germline V gene lookup returns CDR1 SGHDT and CDR2 YYEEEE. V shed 2 bases and J shed 8 bases, with 14 bases lying between them. The CDR3 is 14 amino acids. Full variable domain (outside the CDR3, taken from reference TRBV5-6 and TRBJ2-1): DAGVTQSPTHLIKTRGQQVTLRCSPKSGHDTVSWYQQALGQGPQFIFQYYEEEERQRGNFPDRFSGHQFPNYSSELNVNALLLGDSALYLCASSFRGAWDEQFFGPGTRLTVL.

This clone was counted between two and nine times. The chain joins TRBV19 to TRBJ2-1; 14 bases agree with TRBD2. The trim removed 4 bases at V and 6 bases at J, leaving 2 bases unmatched. The germline CDR1 and CDR2 sequences are LNHDA and SQIVND (reference sequence). The CDR3 is 15 amino acids. DNA for the CDR3: TGTGCCAGTAGTACCGGGACTAGCGGGAGCAATGAGCAGTTCTTC. It translates to CASSTGTSGSNEQFF.

The chain uses TRBV27 and TRBJ2-5; no clear D. V lost 5 bases and J 2 bases, leaving 12 bases between the germline ends. In germline, CDR1 is MNHEY, CDR2 SMNVEV (reference sequence). The CDR3 contains 14 residues. DNA for the CDR3: TGTGCCAGCAGTCCCCTGACCCGGCAAGAGACCCAGTACTTC. It encodes CASSPLTRQETQYF.

The J gene is TRBJ1-4, the V gene TRBV19; TRBD1 might be the D (5 bases). The CDR3 is 14 amino acids. V was trimmed by 4 bases and J by 7 bases, leaving 13 bases between them. Germline V gene sequence: CDR1 LNHDA, CDR2 SQIVND (reference sequence). CDR3 DNA sequence: TGTGCCAGTAGTACCTCAGGGTCATCTGAAAAACTGTTTTTT. It translates to CASSTSGSSEKLFF.